The 25 T cell receptor beta chains given below trace back to one sample, sequenced in a study of blood T cell repertoires in COVID-19. Repertoires were generated with immunoSEQ multiplex PCR, while TCRdb's copy carries only in-frame clones and drops some. Of more than 300,000 clones listed, 80% to 90% are singletons. Sequencing used PBMCs or T cells enriched from blood (not recorded which). The origin of the receptors is a young man who had recovered from COVID-19.

V usage is TRBV10-2 and J usage is TRBJ2-3, with 10 bases lining up with TRBD2. In germline, CDR1 is WSHSY, CDR2 SAAADI. The ends lost 4 bases at V and 0 bases at J; junction bases unmatched: 1. This CDR3 has 15 residues. The CDR3 DNA follows: TGCGCCAGCAGTGTACTAGCGGGGAGCACAGATACGCAGTATTTT. It encodes CASSVLAGSTDTQYF.

With regard to this clone: The junction departs from germline at one end; a sequencing error may be responsible. The chain recombines TRBV7-9 with TRBJ1-4; D unresolved. Germline values: CDR1 SEHNR, CDR2 FQNEAQ (reference sequence). The CDR3 totals 14 residues. The CDR3 DNA reads TGTGCCAGCACCTTACTCACGACGGGTGAAAAACTGTTTTTT. It codes for CASTLLTTGEKLFF.

This chain joins TRBV3-1 (or the pseudogene TRBV3-2) and TRBJ1-6, with 7 nucleotides matching TRBD1. With V trimmed by 4 bases and J by 6 bases, 3 bases remained unmatched. Germline assignment: CDR1 LGHDT and CDR2 YNNKEL (reference sequence). CDR3 length: 14 residues. The CDR3 DNA is TGTGCCAGCAGCCCGACAGGGATTAATTCACCCCTCCACTTT. Translation: CASSPTGINSPLHF.

This clone was detected only a few times. V gene TRBV28 combines with J gene TRBJ1-4; TRBD1 agrees at 8 bases. This CDR3 is 17 amino acids long. Germline trimming cut 6 bases from V and 4 bases from J; bases unmatched to any gene: 13. Per the germline V gene, CDR1 is MDHEN and CDR2 is SYDVKM. CDR3 protein: CASSPARLGQGNEKLFF. The CDR3 DNA sequence: TGTGCCAGCAGCCCAGCTCGATTAGGACAGGGTAATGAAAAACTGTTTTTT.

The J gene is TRBJ2-1, the V gene TRBV24-1; 12 bases align to TRBD2. Losses at the gene ends were 3 bases for V and 7 bases for J; bases not matched to a gene: 12. Per the germline V gene, CDR1 is KGHDR and CDR2 is SFDVKD. The CDR3 extends over 18 amino acids. The DNA for the CDR3 is TGTGCCACCAGTGATACCTGGACTAGCGGGGTTAGTCCGAATGAGCAGTTCTTC. Its translation is CATSDTWTSGVSPNEQFF.

The V and J genes are TRBV27 and TRBJ1-5; a weak D match, TRBD1 (5 bases). Trimming pared 8 bases from V and 7 bases from J, leaving 18 bases between. The CDR3 has 14 amino acids. The germline CDR1 and CDR2 sequences are MNHEY and SMNVEV (reference sequence). Here the CDR3 reads CASSKGGGAQPQHF. The CDR3 region has the DNA TGTGCCAGCTCCAAAGGCGGCGGGGCGCAGCCCCAGCATTTT.

There are a few counts of this clone. The chain combines TRBV7-2 with TRBJ2-2, with a possible D match to TRBD1 (6 bases). The CDR3 is 15 amino acids. Trimming left V 6 bases short and J 2 bases short, with 13 bases between. Per germline, CDR1 SGHTA and CDR2 FQGNSA. CDR3 amino acids: CASSPGQFNTGELFF. As DNA, the CDR3 is TGTGCCAGCAGTCCCGGACAGTTCAACACCGGGGAGCTGTTTTTT.

V is TRBV13 and J is TRBJ2-3; 8 bases agree with TRBD2. The germline CDR1 and CDR2 sequences are PRHDT and FYEKMQ (reference sequence). J gave up 4 bases and V 5 bases, and 5 bases lay outside the gene matches. The CDR3 runs 14 residues. The CDR3 coding sequence is TGTGCCAGCAGCATGCGGGGGGCCTCAGATACGCAGTATTTT. Amino acids: CASSMRGASDTQYF.

The V gene is TRBV7-8, the J gene TRBJ1-1; 9 nucleotides agree with TRBD1. Germline assignment: CDR1 SGHVS and CDR2 FQNEAQ. The V and J ends lost 6 bases and 6 bases, in that order; junction bases with no gene match: 8. The CDR3 covers 14 residues. CDR3 residues: CASRSGQGGPEAFF. The CDR3 DNA follows: TGTGCCAGCAGATCGGGACAGGGAGGACCTGAAGCTTTCTTT.

This sequence joins TRBV18 and TRBJ2-1; TRBD2 matches at 7 bases. Germline trimming cut 6 bases from V and 6 bases from J; bases unmatched to any gene: 17. From germline, CDR1 is KGHSH and CDR2 LQKENI. The CDR3 is 17 amino acids. The CDR3 DNA reads TGTGCCAGCTCTATAAACTCCGGCCTAGCGGCCTCCAATGAGCAGTTCTTC. Protein: CASSINSGLAASNEQFF.

V and J are TRBV5-4 and TRBJ1-3; D is perhaps TRBD1 (5 bases). V dropped 4 bases and J dropped 2 bases, with 13 bases sitting between them. Germline CDR1 is SGHNT and CDR2 is YYREEE (reference sequence). The CDR3 has 15 amino acids. DNA for the CDR3: TGTGCCAGCAGCCCTGGGTCGGGGGCTGGAAACACCATATATTTT. Amino acids: CASSPGSGAGNTIYF.

This clone was picked up many times. The sample has other DNA sequences that encode this CDR3 too. The J gene is TRBJ1-5, the V gene TRBV3-1 (or the pseudogene TRBV3-2), with D perhaps matching TRBD1 (5 bases). CDR1 is LGHDT, CDR2 YNNKEL, per germline (reference sequence). The V end lost 3 bases, the J end lost 6 bases, and 9 bases lay between the germline ends. This CDR3 is 13 amino acids long. In DNA form, the CDR3 reads TGTGCCAGCAGCCAGGGCGGGGGTCAGCCCCAGCATTTT. Protein sequence: CASSQGGGQPQHF.

The chain links TRBV15 to TRBJ1-1; D gene ambiguous. This CDR3 region has 13 residues. The germline gives CDR1 LNHNV, CDR2 YYDKDF (reference sequence). V was pared by 8 bases and J by 0 bases, with 10 bases between. Here the CDR3 reads CATSPVVNTEAFF. CDR3 bases: TGTGCCACCTCGCCAGTTGTGAACACTGAAGCTTTCTTT.

J is TRBJ2-7 and V is TRBV5-1; 15 positions agree with TRBD2. After removal of 4 bases from V and 2 bases from J, the junction contained 7 bases not matched to a gene. CDR1 SGHRS and CDR2 YFSETQ come from the germline V gene. The CDR3 consists of 17 residues. The CDR3 here is CASSPYGLAGGAYEQYF. CDR3 DNA: TGCGCCAGCAGCCCGTATGGACTAGCGGGAGGGGCCTACGAGCAGTACTTC.

This clone has at least ten counts. The chain uses TRBV27 and TRBJ1-1; D remains ambiguous. Per germline, CDR1 MNHEY and CDR2 SMNVEV (reference sequence). V lost 3 bases and J lost 4, with 15 bases in between. This CDR3 region has 15 residues. The CDR3 reads CASSLGSPGSTEAFF. For the CDR3, the DNA is TGTGCCAGCAGTTTGGGCTCCCCGGGGTCCACTGAAGCTTTCTTT.

The chain couples TRBV28 to TRBJ2-3, with D possibly being TRBD2 (6 bases). CDR3 size: 18 residues. V lost 3 bases to trimming and J lost 4 bases, with 23 bases between them. Germline V gene data show CDR1 as MDHEN and CDR2 as SYDVKM. CDR3 in DNA: TGTGCCAGCAGTTTTGGGCTCGGACTATCCAACGCTCCAGATACGCAGTATTTT. Translated, it gives CASSFGLGLSNAPDTQYF.

V and J are TRBV19 and TRBJ1-4; D may be TRBD1 (5 bases). The length of the CDR3 is 15 residues. The ends were cut back, 5 bases at V and 5 bases at J, with 15 bases in the middle. Germline CDR1 reads LNHDA; CDR2 reads SQIVND (reference sequence). The CDR3 DNA sequence: TGTGCCAGTAGTCTTCGCAGGGTACCCAATGAAAAACTGTTTTTT. Encoded protein: CASSLRRVPNEKLFF.

The chain employs TRBV15 and TRBJ2-7; 8 bases map to TRBD2. V gave up 5 bases and J gave up 7 bases; unmatched junction bases: 7. Germline V gives CDR1 LNHNV, CDR2 YYDKDF (reference sequence). CDR3 size: 13 residues. The CDR3 coding sequence is TGTGCCACCAGCGACGGGGGGGCGGAGGAGCAGTACTTC. The encoded protein is CATSDGGAEEQYF.

The chain uses TRBV5-1 and TRBJ1-4; TRBD1 aligns across 8 bases. Germline CDR1 and CDR2: SGHRS and YFSETQ. The V and J ends lost 0 bases and 8 bases, in that order; junction bases with no gene match: 9. The CDR3 extends over 16 amino acids. CDR3: CASSLASGTGTEKLFF. Here the CDR3 DNA reads TGCGCCAGCAGCTTGGCCTCCGGGACAGGAACAGAAAAACTGTTTTTT. Looking up the rest from reference TRBV5-1 and TRBJ1-4 gives the full variable domain: KAGVTQTPRYLIKTRGQQVTLSCSPISGHRSVSWYQQTPGQGLQFLFEYFSETQRNKGNFPGRFSGRQFSNSRSEMNVSTLELGDSALYLCASSLASGTGTEKLFFGSGTQLSVL.

The chain links TRBV27 to TRBJ2-7; 9 bases agree with TRBD2. Germline V gene data show CDR1 as MNHEY and CDR2 as SMNVEV (reference sequence). The CDR3 extends over 15 amino acids. J lost 0 bases, V lost 4 bases, and 4 bases had no gene match. CDR3 region: CASSWGSGSSYEQYF. The CDR3 nucleotides are TGTGCCAGCAGTTGGGGTAGCGGGAGCTCCTACGAGCAGTACTTC.

This chain uses TRBV7-9 with TRBJ1-4, with 9 nucleotides matching TRBD1. The V gene's germline CDR1 is SEHNR and CDR2 FQNEAQ (reference sequence). This CDR3 spans 18 amino acids. With V trimmed by 5 bases and J by 2 bases, 12 bases remained unmatched. The CDR3: CASSIFPHRGHTNEKLFF. CDR3 nucleotides: TGTGCCAGCAGCATCTTCCCTCACAGGGGGCACACTAATGAAAAACTGTTTTTT.

J is TRBJ2-7 and V is TRBV28, with a weak D call TRBD2 (6 bases). Trimming took 5 bases from V and 3 from J, leaving 11 bases between them. Germline lookup yields CDR1 MDHEN and CDR2 SYDVKM. The CDR3 runs to 13 residues. The CDR3 DNA sequence: TGTGCCAGCAGTCCGGGACTCCTCTACGAGCAGTACTTC. Protein product: CASSPGLLYEQYF.

The J gene is TRBJ2-7, the V gene TRBV24-1; D is unclear. The V and J ends lost 1 base and 9 bases respectively, with 15 bases between them. The CDR3 has 14 amino acids. CDR1 and CDR2 from the germline V gene are KGHDR and SFDVKD. In nucleotides, the CDR3 is TGTGCCACCAGTGATTTCGCCCGAGAGAACGGGCAGTACTTC. Amino acids: CATSDFARENGQYF.

The V gene is TRBV6-6, the J gene TRBJ1-2, with 7 positions matching TRBD1. The CDR3 totals 18 residues. Germline CDR1 and CDR2: MNHNY and SVGAGI (reference sequence). V shed 5 bases and J 4 bases; nucleotides not matched to a gene: 19. The CDR3 here is CASSLSTATGRWGYGYTF. CDR3 in DNA: TGTGCCAGCAGTCTCTCCACCGCGACAGGGCGGTGGGGCTATGGCTACACCTTC.

V is TRBV7-8 and J is TRBJ2-7, with TRBD1 identical over 8 bases. The CDR3 totals 13 residues. With V trimmed by 8 bases and J by 3 bases, 6 bases remained unmatched. The germline V gene has CDR1 SGHVS and CDR2 FQNEAQ. CDR3 coding DNA: TGTGCCAGCGGACAGGGCGCCAACTACGAGCAGTACTTC. Protein sequence: CASGQGANYEQYF.